The rows below give T cell receptor beta chains drawn from one sample of a study of cytomegalovirus exposure and HLA in healthy donors. Profiled with immunoSEQ multiplex PCR; TCRdb holds only in-frame clones, not every one. The sample records about 200,000 clones, around 73% being singletons. Specimen: PBMCs. The receptors stem from a male donor in good health and CMV-seronegative. Each CDR3 is given with its conserved first and last residue. D genes are given only for firm matches. Size is stated for part of the rows, as once, few or many counts, or as a class when the clone is expanded.

>TRBD1|TRBV7-9|-|TRBJ2-4
TGTGCCAGCAGCTTTGGGGACAGGGGGCGAGGATACATTCAGTACTTC
CASSFGDRGRGYIQYF
>-|TRBV29-1|few|TRBJ1-1
TGCAGCGTACAGACACCTGAAGCTTTCTTT
CSVQTPEAFF
>-|TRBV19|-|TRBJ2-7
TGTGCCAGTAGACAATTCGGGACAAACGCCTACGAGCAGTACTTC
CASRQFGTNAYEQYF
>-|TRBV28|-|TRBJ2-7
TGTGCCAGCAGTTTATCAGGCAGGTCCTACGAGCAGTACTTC
CASSLSGRSYEQYF
>-|TRBV28|-|TRBJ1-4
TGTGCCAGCATTCCTACCGGGCCCGGGGGTGAAAAACTGTTTTTT
CASIPTGPGGEKLFF
>TRBD2|TRBV10-3|-|TRBJ2-6
TGTGCCACCCCACGGGGGGCTAGCGGGAGTGCTGGGGCCAACGTCCTGACTTTC
CATPRGASGSAGANVLTF
>TRBD1|TRBV7-9|-|TRBJ1-2
TGTGCCAGCAGCCCGACAGGGACCTATGGCTACACCTTC
CASSPTGTYGYTF
>-|TRBV7-2|-|TRBJ2-2
TGTGCCAGCAGCTTGACACTTTCCGGGGAGCTGTTTTTT
CASSLTLSGELFF
>-|TRBV7-2|-|TRBJ2-2
TGTGCCAGCAGCTTAGCGAATAGCGGACGTAGTGGCGGGGAGCTGTTTTTT
CASSLANSGRSGGELFF
>-|TRBV5-1|few|TRBJ1-1
TGCGCCAGCAGCTTGAGTTCTCGGAGAGGGACTGAAGCTTTCTTT
CASSLSSRRGTEAFF
>TRBD2|TRBV28|few|TRBJ2-2
TGTGCCAGCAAAACGGGGGGCACCGGGGAGCTGTTTTTT
CASKTGGTGELFF
>-|TRBV19|-|TRBJ1-6
TGTGCCAGTAGTATAACAACTGGACAGTTCAATTCACCCCTCCACTTT
CASSITTGQFNSPLHF
>TRBD1|TRBV18|-|TRBJ1-1
TGTGCCAGCTCACCACCGGACAGGGGCGAAGCTTTCTTT
CASSPPDRGEAFF
>TRBD1|TRBV6-6|-|TRBJ2-5
TGTGCCACCCGAGATCGGACAGGTGGCGGGGAGACCCAGTACTTC
CATRDRTGGGETQYF
>TRBD2|TRBV27|-|TRBJ2-7
TGTGCCACCTCTAGCGGGGACTTCTACGAGCAGTACTTC
CATSSGDFYEQYF
>TRBD2|TRBV11-1|-|TRBJ2-3
TGTGCCAGCAGCTTAGCGGCTAGCGGGTTGGCAGATACGCAGTATTTT
CASSLAASGLADTQYF
>TRBD2|TRBV4-2|-|TRBJ2-3
TGTGCCAGCAGCCAAGATGAGTTAGCGGGAGGTTTCACAGATACGCAGTATTTT
CASSQDELAGGFTDTQYF
>TRBD1|TRBV4-1|-|TRBJ1-5
TGCGCCAGCAGCCAAGAGACAGGGAATCAGCCCCAGCATTTT
CASSQETGNQPQHF
>TRBD1|TRBV12-5|-|TRBJ2-2
TGTGCTAGTGGTTTGGCGATCGGGACAGGGGGTGAGCCCGGGGAGCTGTTTTTT
CASGLAIGTGGEPGELFF
>TRBD2|TRBV5-4|-|TRBJ2-3
TGTGCCAGCAGCTTGGAAGGGCTAGCGGGGGGCACAGATACGCAGTATTTT
CASSLEGLAGGTDTQYF
>-|TRBV21-1|once|TRBJ2-3
TGTGCCAGCAGCAAATCTAGCGGGAGGGCCCCAGATACGCAGTATTTT
CASSKSSGRAPDTQYF
>-|TRBV7-3|few|TRBJ2-1
TGTGCCAGCAGCTTAAATGCGGGGATCAATGAGCAGTTCTTC
CASSLNAGINEQFF
>-|TRBV5-1|-|TRBJ2-7
TGCGCCAGCAGCTTGGCCGCAACGGGTTTCTACGAGCAGTACTTC
CASSLAATGFYEQYF
>TRBD1|TRBV7-3|-|TRBJ1-6
TGTGCCAGCAGCCTAACACACGGACAGGGGTTTTCACCCCTCCACTTT
CASSLTHGQGFSPLHF
>TRBD2|TRBV2|-|TRBJ2-1
TGTGCCAGCAGGGAGGGGACTAGCGGGAGTAACAATGAGCAGTTCTTC
CASREGTSGSNNEQFF
>TRBD1|TRBV2|-|TRBJ1-5
TGTGCCAGCAGTGAAGGGACAGGGTATCAGCCCCAGCATTTT
CASSEGTGYQPQHF
>-|TRBV5-1|-|TRBJ1-1
TGCGCCAGCACCCTGGACACGATGAACACTGAAGCTTTCTTT
CASTLDTMNTEAFF
>-|TRBV9|-|TRBJ2-5
TGTGCCAGCAGCACACAACAAGAGACCCAGTACTTC
CASSTQQETQYF
>TRBD2|TRBV29-1|-|TRBJ2-1
TGCAGCGTTGAAGATCCCAGGGAGGGAAATAATGAGCAGTTCTTC
CSVEDPREGNNEQFF
>-|TRBV2|-|TRBJ1-1
TGTGCCAGCAGCCTGACGGGAGATAGCCTCTCCACTGAAGCTTTCTTT
CASSLTGDSLSTEAFF
>TRBD2|TRBV25-1|-|TRBJ2-7
TGTGCCAGCACAGGACTAGCGAACGAGCAGTACTTC
CASTGLANEQYF
>-|TRBV27|-|TRBJ1-5
TGTGCCAGCAGTCCCGACGGGTATCAGCCCCAGCATTTT
CASSPDGYQPQHF
>-|TRBV10-1|-|TRBJ2-2
TGCGCCAGCAGTGAAGTTCGGGGAACCGGGGAGCTGTTTTTT
CASSEVRGTGELFF
>TRBD2|TRBV29-1|-|TRBJ2-3
TGCAGCGTGACTTTAGCGGGAGGGAGTTCAGATACGCAGTATTTT
CSVTLAGGSSDTQYF
>-|TRBV4-2|-|TRBJ1-1
TGTGCCAGCAGCCAAGATAACAGGGCAACGAACACTGAAGCTTTCTTT
CASSQDNRATNTEAFF
>-|TRBV11-2|-|TRBJ2-7
TGTGCCAGCAGCTTAGTAGCTAGCGGAGGGGGTGAGCAGTACTTC
CASSLVASGGGEQYF
>-|TRBV13|-|TRBJ2-1
TGTGCCAGCAGCTCCCCCCTGGGGGCAGGAGAGCAGTTCTTC
CASSSPLGAGEQFF
>-|TRBV2|-|TRBJ1-1
TGTGCCAGCAGTGAAGCGGGGGCATGGGGCAGGAAGGGTACTGAAGCTTTCTTT
CASSEAGAWGRKGTEAFF
>TRBD2|TRBV7-9|-|TRBJ2-7
TGTGCCAGCAACAACGGGGGGGGATCGGAATACGAGCAGTACTTC
CASNNGGGSEYEQYF
>-|TRBV6-5|-|TRBJ2-7
TGTGCCAGCAGTTACTCGAGGCAGCTAGCTTCCTACGAGCAGTACTTC
CASSYSRQLASYEQYF
>-|TRBV28|few|TRBJ1-6
TGTGCCAGCAGTGTCCAACCCTATCCCCTCCACTTT
CASSVQPYPLHF